This T cell receptor beta chain was sequenced during a study of long-term antiretroviral therapy in people with HIV. The study's findings and limits: Repertoire dominance by clones expanded before ART was seen at all time points. The study found that diversity rose after ART but stayed below transplant donor controls.

Researchers ran immunoSEQ v3.0 at survey level. Clones were read by immunoSEQ multiplex PCR, and TCRdb kept only the in-frame ones, dropping some. The data hold 20,000 to 25,000 clones, with around 82% observed a single time. Of note for this clone: What it binds is not known.

Germline loops: CDR1 SGHTA, CDR2 FQGTGA. Losses at the gene ends were 6 bases for V and 6 bases for J; bases not matched to a gene: 8. CDR3 length: 14 amino acids. Every sample had about 0.9-10 million cryopreserved PBMC in it before DNA extraction. The J gene is TRBJ1-2, the V gene TRBV7-3, with 9 bases identical to TRBD1. The receptor comes from a man aged 35 to 55 with HIV. The material was unsorted PBMCs, obtained 2.4 years after starting antiretroviral therapy. The CDR3 sequence: CASSTGGGMDGYTF. CDR3 bases: TGTGCCAGCAGTACAGGGGGCGGAATGGATGGCTACACCTTC.